This T cell receptor (beta chain) was captured by sequencing in a study of blood T cell repertoires in COVID-19. Germline CDR1 reads MDHEN; CDR2 reads SYDVKM. The ends were cut back, 1 base at V and 8 bases at J, with 11 bases in the middle. This CDR3 is 14 amino acids long. Assay: immunoSEQ multiplex PCR; the TCRdb copy retains only in-frame clones and omits some. The table includes about 130,000 clones, 80% to 90% detected once. Sequencing input: PBMCs or T cells enriched from blood (not recorded which). The chain has TRBV28 and TRBJ1-4, with no clear D. This receptor was obtained from a man aged 50 to 59 who had recovered from COVID-19. The CDR3 loop is CASSLSPSGEKLFF. Here the CDR3 DNA reads TGTGCCAGCAGTTTATCCCCCTCGGGAGAAAAACTGTTTTTT.